Sequencing of this T cell receptor (beta chain) was carried out in a study of shared T cell receptors in the human thymus. The protocol was immunoSEQ multiplex PCR, while the TCRdb copy is restricted to in-frame clones and leaves out a portion. The table records 540,000 or so clones, around 82% of them present only once. From germline, CDR1 is SGHVS and CDR2 FQNEAQ. The CDR3 consists of 19 residues. The V and J ends lost 6 bases and 2 bases, in that order; junction bases with no gene match: 20. This same sample was also taken into another study, of human thymus T cells. From that study: During corrective heart surgery, resections were taken, and the thymus tissue came from them. Blood and thymic repertoires both appeared biased in V and J gene usage.

This clonotype originated in a boy less than two years old with a congenital heart defect. The source material was thymocytes. This chain links TRBV7-8 with TRBJ2-7; 9 positions agree with TRBD1. The CDR3 nucleotides are TGTGCCAGCAGTTCCCGGGACAGGGCGTCTAGCGGAGGCACCTACGAGCAGTACTTC. Translation gives CASSSRDRASSGGTYEQYF.